Each of the 9 T cell receptor beta chains below was sequenced from the same sample in a study of radiation and T cells in renal cell carcinoma. The data were produced by immunoSEQ multiplex PCR, yet TCRdb's version contains in-frame clones alone and is incomplete. The sample yields around 78,000 clones, around 89% seen once. The time point denotes: blood 4 weeks post-SBRT, at nephrectomy. Sample treatment: 15 Gy SBRT to primary tumor, nephrectomy 4 weeks later. The sequences come from blood, collected from a patient whose treatment included radiotherapy and nephrectomy. All receptors derive from a woman aged 65 to 85 with renal cell carcinoma.

The chain carries TRBV7-2 and TRBJ1-3; no clear D. CDR1 is SGHTA, CDR2 FQGNSA, per germline. V was pared by 4 bases and J by 7 bases, with 8 bases between. The CDR3 is made up of 12 amino acids. The DNA of the CDR3 is TGTGCCAGCAGCTCGATTGGGAACACCATATATTTT. The encoded protein is CASSSIGNTIYF.

This clone was counted only a few times. The V gene is TRBV19, the J gene TRBJ1-1, with D maybe TRBD1 (6 bases). V was clipped by 2 bases and J by 1 base, with 11 bases between them. The CDR3 has 15 amino acids. Germline assignment: CDR1 LNHDA and CDR2 SQIVND (reference sequence). The CDR3 region is CASSIQGTKNTEAFF. The CDR3 DNA reads TGTGCCAGTAGTATACAGGGGACAAAGAACACTGAAGCTTTCTTT.

The gene calls are TRBV6-1 and TRBJ1-4; 10 positions match TRBD1. The ends lost 6 bases at V and 5 bases at J; junction bases unmatched: 3. The CDR3 sequence is 14 residues long. Per the germline V gene, CDR1 is MNHNS and CDR2 is SASEGT. CDR3 coding DNA: TGTGCCAGCAGCCCGGGACAGGGGAATGAAAAACTGTTTTTT. It encodes CASSPGQGNEKLFF.

The chain carries TRBV28 and TRBJ1-5; 9 bases are shared with TRBD1. CDR3 size: 15 residues. V was pared by 3 bases and J by 5 bases, with 5 bases of the junction left unmatched. Germline loops: CDR1 MDHEN, CDR2 SYDVKM. The CDR3 region is CASSLEDRGYQPQHF. CDR3 coding DNA: TGTGCCAGCAGTTTGGAGGACAGGGGTTATCAGCCCCAGCATTTT. The full variable domain, its missing parts supplied by reference TRBV28 and TRBJ1-5, is DVKVTQSSRYLVKRTGEKVFLECVQDMDHENMFWYRQDPGLGLRLIYFSYDVKMKEKGDIPEGYSVSREKKERFSLILESASTNQTSMYLCASSLEDRGYQPQHFGDGTRLSIL.

The genes are TRBV18 and TRBJ2-6; 10 nucleotides agree with TRBD1. This CDR3 is 16 amino acids long. The V gene end was trimmed by 4 bases and the J gene end by 0 bases; junction bases not matched to a gene: 0. Germline CDR1 KGHSH, CDR2 LQKENI. DNA for the CDR3: TGTGCCAGCTCACGGGACAGGGGCTCTGGGGCCAACGTCCTGACTTTC. Its translation: CASSRDRGSGANVLTF.

The chain uses TRBV2 and TRBJ2-5; D may be TRBD1 (6 bases). Germline assignment: CDR1 SNHLY and CDR2 FYNNEI. The V and J ends lost 6 bases and 0 bases respectively, with 11 bases between them. CDR3 length: 14 amino acids. The CDR3 spells CASRSGQYQETQYF. DNA for the CDR3: TGTGCCAGCAGGTCCGGACAGTACCAAGAGACCCAGTACTTC.

The genes are TRBV12-1 and TRBJ2-7; the D call of TRBD2 is as the table states it, not checked on the DNA. TRBV12-1 is a pseudogene segment. The CDR3 spans 17 residues. CDR3 amino acids: CASSFDRRAAGSYEQYF. The CDR3 region has the DNA TGTGCCAGCAGCTTTGATCGGCGGGCGGCAGGTTCCTACGAGCAGTACTTC.

The rearrangement uses TRBV11-2 and TRBJ2-3; no clear D gene. Germline V gives CDR1 SGHAT, CDR2 FQNNGV. The V gene lost 3 bases and the J gene lost 4 bases, with 2 bases spanning the gap. CDR3 length: 11 residues. The CDR3 coding sequence is TGTGCCAGCAGCTTCTCAGATACGCAGTATTTT. Its protein product is CASSFSDTQYF. Drawing the rest from reference TRBV11-2 and TRBJ2-3, the complete variable domain is EAGVAQSPRYKIIEKRQSVAFWCNPISGHATLYWYQQILGQGPKLLIQFQNNGVVDDSQLPKDRFSAERLKGVDSTLKIQPAKLEDSAVYLCASSFSDTQYFGPGTRLTVL.

The rearrangement uses TRBV5-1 and TRBJ2-5, with D unresolved. This CDR3 contains 13 residues. V dropped 0 bases and J dropped 5 bases, with 8 bases sitting between them. Germline CDR1 is SGHRS and CDR2 is YFSETQ. The CDR3 spells CASSLGVGETQYF. The DNA for the CDR3 is TGCGCCAGCAGCTTGGGAGTAGGGGAGACCCAGTACTTC.